A single sample gave rise to the 28 T cell receptor beta chains below, sequenced in a study of blood T cell repertoires in COVID-19. The table came from immunoSEQ multiplex PCR; TCRdb's copy has only in-frame clones and leaves some out. The sample has roughly 250,000 clones, approximately 90% seen once. The sequencing input was PBMCs or T cells enriched from blood (not recorded which). These receptors were taken from a man in his forties who had recovered from COVID-19.

The rearrangement joins TRBV3-1 (or the pseudogene TRBV3-2) to TRBJ1-5, with 11 bases lining up with TRBD1. J gave up 7 bases and V 1 base, and 9 bases lay outside the gene matches. The germline gives CDR1 LGHDT, CDR2 YNNKEL (reference sequence). CDR3 size: 17 residues. This chain's CDR3 is CASSQGTGGAFSQPQHF. The DNA for the CDR3 is TGTGCCAGCAGCCAAGGGACAGGGGGCGCATTCTCCCAGCCCCAGCATTTT.

The V call is TRBV20-1, the J call TRBJ1-2; D is possibly TRBD1 (6 bases). Trimming stripped 2 bases from V and 8 bases from J, with 9 bases between. The CDR3 consists of 11 residues. CDR1 is DFQATT, CDR2 SNEGSKA, per germline (reference sequence). This CDR3 reads CSARIDRGYTF. The CDR3, as DNA: TGCAGTGCTAGAATTGACAGGGGCTACACCTTC.

The chain has TRBV19 and TRBJ2-3, with D possibly matching TRBD1 (6 bases). V was pared by 4 bases and J by 5 bases, with 10 bases between. Germline V CDR1 and CDR2: LNHDA, SQIVND (reference sequence). CDR3 length: 13 amino acids. Here the CDR3 reads CASSTSGEDTQYF. CDR3 coding DNA: TGTGCCAGTAGTACATCAGGGGAAGATACGCAGTATTTT. Filled out from reference TRBV19 and TRBJ2-3, the complete variable domain reads DGGITQSPKYLFRKEGQNVTLSCEQNLNHDAMYWYRQDPGQGLRLIYYSQIVNDFQKGDIAEGYSVSREKKESFPLTVTSAQKNPTAFYLCASSTSGEDTQYFGPGTRLTVL.

This clone showed up just once. CDR3: CASSLSASGNNEQFF. CDR3 sequence (DNA): TGTGCCAGCAGCTTAAGCGCTAGCGGGAACAATGAGCAGTTCTTC. This chain connects TRBV7-2 to TRBJ2-1, with 9 bases identical to TRBD2. V dropped 2 bases and J dropped 5; count of bases not matched to a gene: 4. CDR1 and CDR2 from the germline V gene are SGHTA and FQGNSA. The CDR3 length is 15 residues.

The chain uses TRBV6-4 and TRBJ2-1; the match to TRBD2 covers 11 bases. The CDR3 covers 15 residues. Germline V gene sequence: CDR1 MRHNA, CDR2 SNTAGT. V lost 4 bases, J lost 7 bases, and 6 bases stayed unmatched. CDR3: CASSGRLAGQNEQFF. CDR3 coding DNA: TGTGCCAGCAGTGGGAGACTAGCGGGACAGAATGAGCAGTTCTTC.

This clone was seen a few times. The chain is built from TRBV19 and TRBJ2-7; 11 nucleotides agree with TRBD1. Germline CDR1 reads LNHDA; CDR2 reads SQIVND (reference sequence). The CDR3 has 15 residues. The ends lost 4 bases at V and 0 bases at J; junction bases unmatched: 2. The CDR3 DNA reads TGTGCCAGTAGTAGGGGGACAGGGGGCTCCTACGAGCAGTACTTC. Translated: CASSRGTGGSYEQYF. The full variable domain, completed using reference TRBV19 and TRBJ2-7, is DGGITQSPKYLFRKEGQNVTLSCEQNLNHDAMYWYRQDPGQGLRLIYYSQIVNDFQKGDIAEGYSVSREKKESFPLTVTSAQKNPTAFYLCASSRGTGGSYEQYFGPGTRLTVT.

CDR3 DNA: TGCGCCAGCAGCAAGGGGTTAGCTAATGAAAAACTGTTTTTT. Translated: CASSKGLANEKLFF. The rearrangement links TRBV4-1 to TRBJ1-4, with D possibly TRBD1 on 5 matching bases. Germline V gene data show CDR1 as MGHRA and CDR2 as YSYEKL. The CDR3 has 14 amino acids. The V gene lost 5 bases and the J gene lost 3 bases, with 10 bases spanning the gap.

The rearrangement joins TRBV6-5 to TRBJ1-2; D is uncertain. Per the germline V gene, CDR1 is MNHEY and CDR2 is SVGAGI. This CDR3 comprises 14 residues. V was clipped by 0 bases and J by 8 bases, with 13 bases between them. CDR3 DNA: TGTGCCAGCAGTTACTCAGCCGACGCGGAGGGCTACACCTTC. It codes for CASSYSADAEGYTF.

For the CDR3, the DNA is TGTGCCAGTAGTGCCCCGGACAGGGGGCCGGGAAACACCATATATTTT. The encoded protein is CASSAPDRGPGNTIYF. The rearrangement uses TRBV19 and TRBJ1-3; 11 positions agree with TRBD1. Looked up from germline, CDR1 is LNHDA and CDR2 is SQIVND (reference sequence). The CDR3 is made up of 16 amino acids. V was pared by 5 bases and J by 4 bases, with 7 bases of the junction left unmatched.

V is TRBV18 and J is TRBJ2-7, with a possible D match to TRBD1 (6 bases). The CDR3 length is 17 residues. Between the trimmed V and J ends, which lost 5 bases and 3 bases, there was a span of 23 bases. CDR1 and CDR2 (germline): KGHSH, LQKENI. CDR3 bases: TGTGCCAGCTCAGTATCCACCGGGGCAGGGGCACTCTACGAGCAGTACTTC. It codes for CASSVSTGAGALYEQYF.

The V and J genes are TRBV28 and TRBJ1-5; D unresolved. With 7 bases removed from V and 6 bases from J, the gap between germline ends came to 10 bases. CDR1 and CDR2 (germline): MDHEN, SYDVKM. The CDR3 is made up of 12 amino acids. Written as DNA, the CDR3 is TGTGCCAGCACCCGGAGGGTTCAGCCCCAGCATTTT. Protein sequence: CASTRRVQPQHF.

The chain links TRBV5-1 to TRBJ2-5, with D unresolved. The V gene lost 5 bases and the J gene lost 5 bases, with 7 bases spanning the gap. This CDR3 contains 11 residues. CDR1 SGHRS and CDR2 YFSETQ come from the germline V gene. This CDR3 reads CASRESETQYF. For the CDR3, the DNA is TGCGCCAGCAGAGAGAGTGAGACCCAGTACTTC.

The rearrangement uses TRBV28 and TRBJ1-1; 9 bases line up with TRBD1. CDR1 is MDHEN, CDR2 SYDVKM, per germline. V lost 5 bases, J lost 2 bases, and 6 bases stayed unmatched. The CDR3 totals 15 residues. For the CDR3, the DNA is TGTGCCAGCAGTGGACCGGGACAGGGTAACACTGAAGCTTTCTTT. This translates into CASSGPGQGNTEAFF.

The V and J genes are TRBV7-3 and TRBJ2-2, with D unclear. Germline-derived CDR1 and CDR2 are SGHTA and FQGTGA. V lost 4 bases to trimming and J lost 6 bases, with 15 bases between them. This CDR3 comprises 15 residues. The CDR3 sequence is CASSSTPIPAGELFF. The CDR3 DNA reads as TGTGCCAGCAGCTCAACCCCAATTCCGGCCGGGGAGCTGTTTTTT.

J is TRBJ1-4 and V is TRBV9; 7 positions agree with TRBD1. V was clipped by 4 bases and J by 0 bases; unmatched bases: 0. This CDR3 spans 14 amino acids. Germline V gene sequence: CDR1 SGDLS, CDR2 YYNGEE. Written as DNA, the CDR3 is TGTGCCAGCAGCACAGGGGCAACTAATGAAAAACTGTTTTTT. It codes for CASSTGATNEKLFF.

This clone was seen just once. This chain joins TRBV27 and TRBJ1-6; tentative D call: TRBD1 (6 bases). CDR3 length: 15 amino acids. With 3 bases removed from V and 7 bases from J, the gap between germline ends came to 13 bases. Per the germline V gene, CDR1 is MNHEY and CDR2 is SMNVEV (reference sequence). The CDR3 DNA reads TGTGCCAGCAGTTTCTGGCAGGGGAGAAATTCACCCCTCCACTTT. Translated: CASSFWQGRNSPLHF.

This chain joins TRBV6-5 and TRBJ1-5, with no clear D. The germline V gene encodes CDR1 MNHEY and CDR2 SVGAGI. The CDR3 totals 15 residues. V shed 0 bases and J shed 4 bases, with 10 bases lying between them. DNA for the CDR3: TGTGCCAGCAGTTACTCGCCACAGCGGAATCAGCCCCAGCATTTT. This translates into CASSYSPQRNQPQHF.

The chain recombines TRBV19 with TRBJ1-3, with 8 bases lining up with TRBD1. Germline CDR1 LNHDA, CDR2 SQIVND (reference sequence). The J segment lost 3 bases and the V segment lost 5 bases, leaving 9 bases of the junction unmatched. CDR3 size: 16 residues. This CDR3 reads CASSDPGGASGNTIYF. CDR3 bases: TGTGCCAGTAGTGATCCAGGGGGCGCGAGTGGAAACACCATATATTTT.

The chain joins TRBV7-3 to TRBJ2-2, with TRBD1 matching over 8 bases. The CDR3 sequence is 14 residues long. Germline CDR1 reads SGHTA; CDR2 reads FQGTGA. Germline trimming cut 6 bases from V and 2 bases from J; bases unmatched to any gene: 2. The CDR3 DNA reads TGTGCCAGCAGGGACAGGGTAAACACCGGGGAGCTGTTTTTT. It is translated as CASRDRVNTGELFF.

There are a few counts of this clone. The chain is built from TRBV4-1 and TRBJ1-6; unclear D gene. Germline V CDR1 and CDR2: MGHRA, YSYEKL. Trimming left V 0 bases short and J 6 bases short, with 9 bases between. This CDR3 region has 15 residues. Here the CDR3 reads CASSQDRSPNSPLHF. The CDR3 DNA reads as TGCGCCAGCAGCCAAGATCGGAGCCCTAATTCACCCCTCCACTTT.

This rearrangement joins TRBV5-1 to TRBJ2-3; 7 positions agree with TRBD1. Trimming took 3 bases from V and 2 from J; bases not matched to a gene: 9. The CDR3 loop spans 16 amino acids. The germline gives CDR1 SGHRS, CDR2 YFSETQ. The CDR3 bases are TGCGCCAGCAGCTCGGACGGACAGGCGATCACAGATACGCAGTATTTT. Residues: CASSSDGQAITDTQYF.

V and J are TRBV11-2 and TRBJ2-7; D call uncertain. The CDR3 is 15 residues long. Deletions cut 1 base from V and 3 bases from J, with 13 bases between. CDR1 and CDR2 from the germline V gene are SGHAT and FQNNGV. The CDR3 spells CASSLASLKIYEQYF. The CDR3 nucleotides read TGTGCCAGCAGCTTAGCTTCCCTAAAGATCTACGAGCAGTACTTC.

The chain has TRBV20-1 and TRBJ2-2; 7 bases agree with TRBD2. The junction had 11 bases not matched to a gene; V was cut back by 3 bases and J by 4 bases. The CDR3 is made up of 16 amino acids. In germline, CDR1 is DFQATT, CDR2 SNEGSKA (reference sequence). CDR3 nucleotide sequence: TGCAGTGCTAGTTCGGACCCTAGCGGATCCACCGGGGAGCTGTTTTTT. It translates to CSASSDPSGSTGELFF.

The chain has TRBV11-3 and TRBJ1-2; 11 bases are a match to TRBD1. This CDR3 has 14 amino acids. CDR1 is SGHNT, CDR2 YENEEA, per germline. V dropped 5 bases and J dropped 7; count of bases not matched to a gene: 6. The CDR3 DNA is TGTGCCAGCAGCCACGGACAGGGGGCGGTTGGCTACACCTTC. Translated: CASSHGQGAVGYTF.

V gene TRBV19 combines with J gene TRBJ1-1; D is perhaps TRBD1 (5 bases). Trimming cost V 3 bases and J 1 base, with 12 bases left between them. CDR3 length equals 15 residues. Per germline, CDR1 LNHDA and CDR2 SQIVND (reference sequence). CDR3 loop: CASSIRPQANTEAFF. The DNA of the CDR3 is TGTGCCAGTAGTATCCGCCCACAGGCGAACACTGAAGCTTTCTTT.

This chain uses TRBV7-2 with TRBJ2-1; 11 bases match TRBD1. The CDR3 totals 16 residues. Trimming at V came to 4 bases and at J to 3 bases, leaving 5 bases not matched to a gene. Germline CDR1 reads SGHTA; CDR2 reads FQGNSA. DNA of the CDR3: TGTGCCAGCAGCTACTGGGGGACAGGGGGCTACAATGAGCAGTTCTTC. The encoded protein is CASSYWGTGGYNEQFF.

The J gene is TRBJ2-5, the V gene TRBV5-4; 8 bases map to TRBD2. Germline V CDR1 and CDR2: SGHNT, YYREEE (reference sequence). The CDR3 runs to 15 residues. The junction had 8 bases not matched to a gene; V was cut back by 2 bases and J by 5 bases. The CDR3 DNA is TGTGCCAGCAGCTTACCCCGGGGGGGGTCGGAGACCCAGTACTTC. This gives the protein CASSLPRGGSETQYF.

The genes are TRBV19 and TRBJ2-1; TRBD2 matches at 14 bases. The germline V gene has CDR1 LNHDA and CDR2 SQIVND (reference sequence). V shed 6 bases, J shed 9 bases, and the junction held 4 bases outside the gene matches. This CDR3 spans 14 amino acids. The CDR3 DNA reads TGTGCCAGTAGCACGGGACTAGCGGGAGTTGAGCAGTTCTTC. Translation: CASSTGLAGVEQFF.